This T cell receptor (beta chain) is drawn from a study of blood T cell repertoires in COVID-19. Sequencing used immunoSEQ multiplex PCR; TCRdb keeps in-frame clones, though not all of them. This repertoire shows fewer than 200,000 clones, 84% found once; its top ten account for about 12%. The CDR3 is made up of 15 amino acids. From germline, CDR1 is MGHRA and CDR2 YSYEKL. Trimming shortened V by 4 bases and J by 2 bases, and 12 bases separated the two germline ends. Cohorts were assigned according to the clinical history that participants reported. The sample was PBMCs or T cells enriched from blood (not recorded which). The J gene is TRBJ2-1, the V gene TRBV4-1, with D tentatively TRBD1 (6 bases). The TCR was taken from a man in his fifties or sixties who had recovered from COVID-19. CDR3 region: CASSPTGPPYNEQFF. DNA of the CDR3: TGCGCCAGCAGCCCAACAGGGCCTCCCTACAATGAGCAGTTCTTC.